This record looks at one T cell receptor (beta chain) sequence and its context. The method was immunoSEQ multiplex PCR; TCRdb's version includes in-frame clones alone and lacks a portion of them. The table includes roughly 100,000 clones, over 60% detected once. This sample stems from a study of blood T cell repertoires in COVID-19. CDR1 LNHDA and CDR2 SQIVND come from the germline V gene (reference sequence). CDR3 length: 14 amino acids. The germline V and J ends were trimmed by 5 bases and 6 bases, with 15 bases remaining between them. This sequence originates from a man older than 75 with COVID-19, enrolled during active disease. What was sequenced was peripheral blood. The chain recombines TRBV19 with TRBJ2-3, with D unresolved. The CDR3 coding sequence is TGTGCCAGTAGTCTTAAACCGGGTATGGATACGCAGTATTTT. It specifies CASSLKPGMDTQYF.